Each of the 6 T cell receptor beta chains below was sequenced from the same sample in a study of monozygotic twins with cystic fibrosis. Sequencing used immunoSEQ multiplex PCR; TCRdb keeps in-frame clones, though not all of them. The table has 25,000 to 30,000 clones, 96% seen once. Source material: blood. The receptors here all came from a girl aged 2 to 9 with cystic fibrosis.

The chain combines TRBV6-5 with TRBJ2-1, with 11 bases that match TRBD2. V was clipped by 7 bases and J by 5 bases; unmatched bases: 7. The CDR3 loop spans 15 amino acids. Germline lookup yields CDR1 MNHEY and CDR2 SVGAGI. The CDR3 loop reads CASTKLAGEHNEQFF. In DNA, the CDR3 is TGTGCCAGCACCAAACTAGCGGGAGAACACAATGAGCAGTTCTTC.

The chain is built from TRBV5-4 and TRBJ2-5; tentative D call: TRBD2 (5 bases). From germline, CDR1 is SGHNT and CDR2 YYREEE (reference sequence). V was shortened by 1 base and J by 2 bases, with 12 bases between the two germline ends. The CDR3 contains 15 residues. The CDR3 loop reads CASSLSTTNQETQYF. In nucleotides, the CDR3 is TGTGCCAGCAGCTTGTCGACTACCAATCAAGAGACCCAGTACTTC.

The chain combines TRBV7-8 with TRBJ2-7; the D is unclear. The germline V gene encodes CDR1 SGHVS and CDR2 FQNEAQ. This CDR3 is 15 amino acids long. The V and J ends lost 3 bases and 0 bases respectively, with 12 bases between them. CDR3 loop: CASSFYGRSSYEQYF. The DNA for the CDR3 is TGTGCCAGCAGCTTTTACGGACGGAGCTCCTACGAGCAGTACTTC. The complete variable domain, with remaining parts taken from reference TRBV7-8 and TRBJ2-7, reads GAGVSQSPRYKVAKRGQDVALRCDPISGHVSLFWYQQALGQGPEFLTYFQNEAQLDKSGLPSDRFFAERPEGSVSTLKIQRTQQEDSAVYLCASSFYGRSSYEQYFGPGTRLTVT.

The chain couples TRBV11-2 to TRBJ2-3; D remains ambiguous. The length of the CDR3 is 13 residues. CDR1 and CDR2 from the germline V gene are SGHAT and FQNNGV. V lost 1 base and J 1 base, leaving 3 bases between the germline ends. CDR3 loop: CASSLAGTDTQYF. The CDR3 bases are TGTGCCAGCAGCTTAGCAGGCACAGATACGCAGTATTTT.

The V and J genes are TRBV25-1 and TRBJ2-2, with TRBD1 identical over 7 bases. The germline V gene encodes CDR1 MGHDK and CDR2 SYGVNS. V was pared by 5 bases and J by 1 base, with 7 bases of the junction left unmatched. This CDR3 comprises 16 residues. CDR3 sequence (DNA): TGTGCCAGCAGTACGCGACAGGGAGTGAACACCGGGGAGCTGTTTTTT. Translation: CASSTRQGVNTGELFF. Variable domain in full (rest from reference TRBV25-1 and TRBJ2-2): EADIYQTPRYLVIGTGKKITLECSQTMGHDKMYWYQQDPGMELHLIHYSYGVNSTEKGDLSSESTVSRIRTEHFPLTLESARPSHTSQYLCASSTRQGVNTGELFFGEGSRLTVL.

The chain has TRBV9 and TRBJ2-5; TRBD2 might be the D (5 bases). Germline V lookup: CDR1 SGDLS, CDR2 YYNGEE. Between the trimmed V and J ends, which lost 1 base and 3 bases, there was a span of 7 bases. The CDR3 is made up of 13 amino acids. The CDR3 DNA is TGTGCCAGCAGCGTACGGACTGAAGAGACCCAGTACTTC. This sequence encodes CASSVRTEETQYF.